This T cell receptor beta chain was profiled in a study of blood T cell repertoires in COVID-19. The protocol was immunoSEQ multiplex PCR, while the TCRdb copy is restricted to in-frame clones and leaves out a portion. Of tens of thousands of clones in the sample, roughly 87% were seen once. The CDR3 runs 15 residues. V shed 2 bases, J shed 4 bases, and the junction held 7 bases outside the gene matches. The germline gives CDR1 MNHNY, CDR2 SVGAGI (reference sequence). Sequenced input: peripheral blood. The chain is built from TRBV6-6 and TRBJ2-7, with 8 positions matching TRBD1. This sequence originates from a man between 50 and 59 years old with acute or convalescent COVID-19. The CDR3 is CASSYTNDRGYEQYF. For the CDR3, the DNA is TGTGCCAGCAGTTACACTAACGACAGGGGTTACGAGCAGTACTTC.